Reported below is one T cell receptor beta chain. Sequencing was performed with immunoSEQ multiplex PCR; in TCRdb, only in-frame clones are kept and a portion is missing. The top ten hold 7.5% to 9.5% of the sample, which has about 54,000 clones, 90% seen once. Germline V gene data show CDR1 as MNHEY and CDR2 as SVGEGT. The V end lost 0 bases, the J end lost 4 bases, and 11 bases lay between the germline ends. This CDR3 has 15 residues. The data were obtained in a study of blood T cell repertoires in COVID-19. For the study at large: Samples came from the United States, Italy and Spain, spanning acute and convalescent COVID-19.

The sample was peripheral blood. The TCR originated in a middle-aged woman with active COVID-19. The genes are TRBV6-2 or TRBV6-3 and TRBJ2-3; D unclear. CDR3 nucleotides: TGTGCCAGCAGTTACTCGTCGTCTAGTGCAGATACGCAGTATTTT. It specifies CASSYSSSSADTQYF.